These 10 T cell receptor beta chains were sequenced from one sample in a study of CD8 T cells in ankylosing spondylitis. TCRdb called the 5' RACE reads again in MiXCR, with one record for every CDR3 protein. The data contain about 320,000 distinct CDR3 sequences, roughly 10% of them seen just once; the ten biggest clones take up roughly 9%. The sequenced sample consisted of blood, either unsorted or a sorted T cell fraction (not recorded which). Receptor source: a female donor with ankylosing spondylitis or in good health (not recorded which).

CDR3 region: CAAAFRTGGYEQFF. In nucleotides, the CDR3 is TGTGCCGCGGCCTTCAGGACAGGGGGCTATGAGCAGTTCTTC. V gene TRBV6-2 or TRBV6-3 combines with J gene TRBJ2-1, with TRBD1 matching over 11 bases. Germline CDR1 is MNHEY and CDR2 is SVGEGT. V shed 11 bases, J shed 8 bases, and the junction held 11 bases outside the gene matches. This CDR3 spans 14 amino acids.

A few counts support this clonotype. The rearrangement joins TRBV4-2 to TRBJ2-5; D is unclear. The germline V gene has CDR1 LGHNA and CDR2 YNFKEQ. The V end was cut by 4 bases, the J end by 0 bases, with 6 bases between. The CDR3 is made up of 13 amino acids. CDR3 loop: CASSRTYQETQYF. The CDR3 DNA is TGTGCCAGCAGCCGTACGTACCAAGAGACCCAGTACTTC.

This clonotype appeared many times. DNA of the CDR3: TGTGCCAGCAGTTCCGGAGATGCAACTAATGAAAAACTGTTTTTT. Its translation is CASSSGDATNEKLFF. This sequence joins TRBV6-5 and TRBJ1-4; the D is unclear. CDR1 and CDR2 (germline): MNHEY, SVGAGI. Trimming pared 4 bases from V and 0 bases from J, leaving 9 bases between. The CDR3 is made up of 15 amino acids.

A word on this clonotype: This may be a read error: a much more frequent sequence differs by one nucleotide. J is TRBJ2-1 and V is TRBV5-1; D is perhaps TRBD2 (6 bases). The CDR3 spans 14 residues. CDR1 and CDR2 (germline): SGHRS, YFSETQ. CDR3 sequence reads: CASRLALEGNEQFF. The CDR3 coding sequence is TGCGCCAGCCGCTTGGCCTTGGAGGGGAATGAGCAGTTCTTC.

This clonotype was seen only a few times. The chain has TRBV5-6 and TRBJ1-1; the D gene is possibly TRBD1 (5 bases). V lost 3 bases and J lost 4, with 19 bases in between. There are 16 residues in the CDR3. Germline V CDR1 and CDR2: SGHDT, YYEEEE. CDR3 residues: CASSSRQSSFRTEAFF. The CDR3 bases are TGTGCCAGCAGCTCCAGACAGTCTTCTTTTCGCACTGAAGCTTTCTTT.

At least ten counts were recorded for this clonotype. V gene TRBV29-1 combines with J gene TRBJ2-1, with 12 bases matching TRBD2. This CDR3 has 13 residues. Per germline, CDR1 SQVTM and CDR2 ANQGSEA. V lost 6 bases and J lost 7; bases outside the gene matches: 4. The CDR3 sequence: CSVTSGRMNEQFF. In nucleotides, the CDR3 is TGCAGCGTCACTAGCGGGAGGATGAATGAGCAGTTCTTC.

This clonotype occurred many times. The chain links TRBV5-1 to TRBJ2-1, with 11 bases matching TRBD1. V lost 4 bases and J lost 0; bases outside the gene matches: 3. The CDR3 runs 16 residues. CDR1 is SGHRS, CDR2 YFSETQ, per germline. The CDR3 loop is CASSRTGGTSYNEQFF. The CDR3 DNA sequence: TGCGCCAGCAGCCGGACAGGGGGCACCTCCTACAATGAGCAGTTCTTC.

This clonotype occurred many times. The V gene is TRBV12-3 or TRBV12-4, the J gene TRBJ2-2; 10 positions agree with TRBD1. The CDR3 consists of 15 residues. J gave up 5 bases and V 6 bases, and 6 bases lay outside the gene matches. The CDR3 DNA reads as TGTGCCAGCAGCCCCCGGACAGGGGGGACCGGGGAGCTGTTTTTT. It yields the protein CASSPRTGGTGELFF.

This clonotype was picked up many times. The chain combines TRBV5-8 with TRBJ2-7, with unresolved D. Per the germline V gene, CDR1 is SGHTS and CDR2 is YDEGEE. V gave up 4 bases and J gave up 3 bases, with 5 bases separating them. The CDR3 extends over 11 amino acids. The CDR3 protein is CASSPIYEQYF. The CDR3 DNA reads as TGTGCCAGCAGCCCGATCTACGAGCAGTACTTC.

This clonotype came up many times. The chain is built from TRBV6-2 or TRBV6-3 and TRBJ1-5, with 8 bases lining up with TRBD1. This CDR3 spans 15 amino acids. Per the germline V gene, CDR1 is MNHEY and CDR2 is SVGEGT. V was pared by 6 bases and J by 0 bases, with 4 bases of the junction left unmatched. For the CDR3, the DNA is TGTGCCAGCAGACCGACAGGGGTTAGCAATCAGCCCCAGCATTTT. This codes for CASRPTGVSNQPQHF.